This T cell receptor (beta chain) appears in the sequencing data of a study of cytomegalovirus exposure and HLA in healthy donors. Study context: A prior analysis found about 120 million unique TCR beta sequences from 170 million or so T cells.

The PCR employed 60 Vbeta primers together with 13 Jbeta primers. TCRdb keeps only in-frame clones here, not all; method: immunoSEQ multiplex PCR. This sample's clone table lists roughly 120,000 clones. This clonotype originated in a young man in good health and CMV-seronegative. The sequenced sample was PBMCs.

CDR3: CASSLGTGVGGYTF. The CDR3 bases are TGCGCCAGCAGCTTGGGCACAGGGGTCGGTGGCTACACCTTC. The genes are TRBV5-1 and TRBJ1-2; 7 bases map to TRBD1. This CDR3 has 14 residues. In germline, CDR1 is SGHRS, CDR2 YFSETQ. After removal of 0 bases from V and 7 bases from J, the junction contained 6 bases not matched to a gene.